The entry that follows covers one T cell receptor (beta chain) sequence. It lacks a known antigen. Per-base qualities were not stored, and no clone one base away is much larger. The data were taken from a study of T cells in localized non-small cell lung cancer (dated by TCRdb to 2020 to 2022). Background for the entire study: The study analyzed T cell repertoires of about 230 early-stage NSCLC patients, comparing tumors and uninvolved tumor-adjacent lungs. The cohort consisted of 200 to 250 treatment-naive NSCLC patients whose localized lung tumors had been resected. A mean age of about 66 years was recorded for the NSCLC patients, of whom roughly 130 were male and about 100 were female.

TCR beta CDR3 regions were sequenced from DNA using the immunoSEQ Assay. In the authors' own workflow: To compute T cell density, TCR beta template counts were normalized to usable DNA, which was estimated by amplifying housekeeping genes. Richness was estimated using the preseqR package, with extrapolation to 400,000 templates for PBMC samples and to 120,000 templates for tissue samples. Clonality was taken to be one minus Pielou's evenness. Differential abundance testing on productive amino-acid clonotypes, with a minimum total count of 5 and an alpha of 0.1, was used to identify tissue-enriched TCRs. Repertoire overlap between compartments was quantified with the Jaccard Index and Morisita Overlap Index. GLIPH clustered TCR beta CDR3s with public tetramer-defined viral CDR3s; viral motifs required at least three viral sequences plus V-gene enrichment. The source is immuneACCESS, and TCRdb retained only in-frame sequences with V and J called. Part of the clones is not carried over; for the studies checked, unresolved V genes explain less than half of this, and the remainder is unexplained. D and trimming come from the DNA, and the V and J calls and clone size come from that table. This sample lists 40,000 to 55,000 clones; around three quarters were detected once. 3.5% to 5.5% of the sample belongs to the ten largest clones.

At diagnosis, peripheral blood, uninvolved tumor-adjacent lung and tumor were collected and were preserved as a mix of fresh-frozen and FFPE material. For TCR repertoire profiling, the blood samples were analyzed as peripheral blood mononuclear cells. The research as a whole found: Longer overall survival was associated with higher blood T cell density, whereas shorter survival was associated with higher adjacent-lung clonality. Because multi-region sequencing of the tumors was not done, intratumor heterogeneity could not be ruled out. Uninvolved tumor-adjacent lung showed the highest T cell clonality, higher than tumor, which suggests more focused antigenic responses in the uninvolved tumor-adjacent lung. A median of approximately 57 of the top 100 tumor clones were detected in paired uninvolved adjacent lung, and around 30 of these tumor clones were also found among the top 100 clones of the paired uninvolved adjacent lung. Because the study design was exploratory, TCR variables were selected using unadjusted p-values without false-discovery rate correction.

The sequence derives from a woman aged 35 to 69 with stage II lung adenocarcinoma. The sequencing used PBMCs, collected before any cancer treatment.

The CDR3 is CASSLIRGQETQYF. The bases read TGTGCCAGCAGCTTGATACGCGGCCAAGAGACCCAGTACTTC. The chain is assembled from TRBV5-6 and TRBJ2-5, with an unclear D gene assignment. From a lookup of the germline V gene, CDR1 and CDR2 are SGHDT and YYEEEE. The CDR3 numbers 14 residues from cysteine through phenylalanine. Only the CDR3 portion is preserved as DNA: 42 bases, with reading frame beginning at the first base. Cut back by 1 base and 1 base, the V and J ends lie 8 bases apart. The full variable domain, completed from the reference TRBV5-6 and TRBJ2-5 proteins outside the CDR3, reads DAGVTQSPTHLIKTRGQQVTLRCSPKSGHDTVSWYQQALGQGPQFIFQYYEEEERQRGNFPDRFSGHQFPNYSSELNVNALLLGDSALYLCASSLIRGQETQYFGPGTRLLVL.